This T cell receptor beta chain is from a study of T-cell reconstitution after alpha-beta-depleted transplantation in children. Germline loops: CDR1 SGDLS, CDR2 YYNGEE. This CDR3 region has 14 residues. V lost 2 bases and J lost 5; bases outside the gene matches: 4. The authors prepared the TCRbeta library with unique molecular identifiers. TCRdb fed the PCR reads into MiXCR, producing one record per CDR3 protein. Of 200,000 to 250,000 distinct CDR3 sequences listed, more than 10% are singletons. This clonotype was picked up many times. Sequences were derived from PBMCs from the stem cell graft donor, sampled from the stem cell graft. The chain combines TRBV9 with TRBJ1-1, with 9 positions matching TRBD1. The receptor's source is a human donor who donated a stem cell graft to a child with acute lymphoblastic leukemia. The DNA of the CDR3 is TGTGCCAGCAGCGTCACAGGGGGCAGGACTGAAGCTTTCTTT. Translated, it gives CASSVTGGRTEAFF. Variable domain in full (rest from reference TRBV9 and TRBJ1-1): DSGVTQTPKHLITATGQRVTLRCSPRSGDLSVYWYQQSLDQGLQFLIQYYNGEERAKGNILERFSAQQFPDLHSELNLSSLELGDSALYFCASSVTGGRTEAFFGQGTRLTVV.